These T cell receptor beta chains were read from a single sample in a study of brain T cells in children with intractable seizures. Assay: immunoSEQ multiplex PCR; the TCRdb copy retains only in-frame clones and omits some. The sample holds 60,000 to 65,000 clones, 90% to 97% seen once. Sequencing was performed on peripheral blood, taken at surgery. These receptors were collected from a boy under two years old with focal cortical dysplasia and intractable seizures. The CDR3 runs from the conserved cysteine through the conserved F or W. The D gene is left open where the match is weak. Only part of the rows carry a size: once, few, many, or a class if the clone is expanded.

v_call,d_call,j_call,clone_size,cdr3_nt,cdr3_aa
TRBV2,NA,TRBJ1-5,NA,TGTGCCGCTGATTCGGGACGTGGAATCTATAGCAATCAGCCCCAGCATTTT,CAADSGRGIYSNQPQHF
TRBV11-2,NA,TRBJ2-5,NA,TGTGCCAGCCGATCTACAGGAGAATCCCAAGAGACCCAGTACTTC,CASRSTGESQETQYF
TRBV5-4,TRBD2,TRBJ2-7,NA,TGTGCCAGCAGCTTCGGAGCGGGGGGATACGAGCAGTACTTC,CASSFGAGGYEQYF
TRBV20-1,NA,TRBJ2-7,NA,TGCAGTGCTAGAGCAGGGTACGAGCAGTACTTC,CSARAGYEQYF
TRBV28,NA,TRBJ2-7,NA,TGTGCCAGCAGTCTATACTACGAGCAGTACTTC,CASSLYYEQYF
TRBV7-6,NA,TRBJ2-5,NA,TGTGCCAGCAGCTCCACCCTTAGGCTCCAAGAGACCCAGTACTTC,CASSSTLRLQETQYF
TRBV5-5,TRBD2,TRBJ2-1,NA,TGTGCCAGTAGCGGGTATGGCAATGAGCAGTTCTTC,CASSGYGNEQFF
TRBV3-1/TRBV3-2,NA,TRBJ1-2,NA,TGTGCCAGCAGCCAAGATCGGGACAACTATGGCTACACCTTC,CASSQDRDNYGYTF
TRBV6-2/TRBV6-3,TRBD1,TRBJ1-5,NA,TGTGCCAGCAGTAGACAGGGGCGTAGCAATCAGCCCCAGCATTTT,CASSRQGRSNQPQHF
TRBV18,TRBD1,TRBJ1-6,few,TGTGCCAGCTCACCCGCGACAGGGAGGGATTCACCCCTCCACTTT,CASSPATGRDSPLHF
TRBV4-1,NA,TRBJ2-3,NA,TGCGCCAGCAGCCAAGGGGGACTCAGCACAGATACGCAGTATTTT,CASSQGGLSTDTQYF
TRBV7-2,NA,TRBJ2-7,NA,TGTGCCAGCAGCCTTGGGACCGGAAGGGGCTACGAGCAGTACTTC,CASSLGTGRGYEQYF
TRBV24-1,NA,TRBJ1-2,once,TGTGCCACCAGTGATTTGGGTGGCTACACCTTC,CATSDLGGYTF
TRBV27,NA,TRBJ2-6,NA,TGTGCCAGCAGTCGGGGGGACAGTATCTCTGGGGCCAACGTCCTGACTTTC,CASSRGDSISGANVLTF
TRBV12-3/TRBV12-4,NA,TRBJ1-1,NA,TGTGCCAGCAGTTTAATAGCAACTGAAGCTTTCTTT,CASSLIATEAFF
TRBV9,NA,TRBJ1-3,NA,TGTGCCAGCAGCGTCGAGGGGGGCTCTGGAAACACCATATATTTT,CASSVEGGSGNTIYF
TRBV9,NA,TRBJ2-7,few,TGTGCCAGCAGCGTAGCCCCGGGGATCTTCTACGAGCAGTACTTC,CASSVAPGIFYEQYF
TRBV25-1,NA,TRBJ2-3,NA,TGTGCCAGCAGTGAAGCACTACGGGAGAGGCCAGATACGCAGTATTTT,CASSEALRERPDTQYF
TRBV6-5,NA,TRBJ1-5,NA,TGTGCCAGCAGCCCCAAGGTGGGGCCCCAGCATTTT,CASSPKVGPQHF
TRBV5-4,TRBD2,TRBJ2-1,NA,TGTGCCAGCCGGGAGGCCTACTACAATGAGCAGTTCTTC,CASREAYYNEQFF
TRBV7-2,NA,TRBJ1-5,NA,TGTGCCAGCAGGCCCAGCCCCAGCAATCAGCCCCAGCATTTT,CASRPSPSNQPQHF
TRBV7-9,NA,TRBJ2-6,NA,TGTGCCAGCAGCTTACTCCCGTTTGGAGGGTCTGGGGCCAACGTCCTGACTTTC,CASSLLPFGGSGANVLTF
TRBV4-3,NA,TRBJ1-4,NA,TGCGCCAGCAGCCAAGATGGGTATGGCCGAGAGAAACTGTTTTTT,CASSQDGYGREKLFF
TRBV24-1,NA,TRBJ2-3,once,TGTGCCACCAGTGATTTAGCTGGGGCCGCAGATACGCAGTATTTT,CATSDLAGAADTQYF
TRBV25-1,TRBD1,TRBJ2-7,NA,TGTGCCAGCAGTGTCGGGACAGAACCCTACGAGCAGTACTTC,CASSVGTEPYEQYF
TRBV7-2,NA,TRBJ1-6,NA,TGTGCCAGCAGCTCAAGGGCCGGGAGCTCCTATAATTCACCCCTCCACTTT,CASSSRAGSSYNSPLHF
TRBV19,NA,TRBJ1-6,NA,TGTGCCAGTAGTATCAGCAGGGCTTATAATTCACCCCTCCACTTT,CASSISRAYNSPLHF
TRBV7-2,NA,TRBJ2-5,NA,TGTGCCAGCAGCTTAGCCCTTATTGCGGGGCTCCAAGAGACCCAGTACTTC,CASSLALIAGLQETQYF
TRBV19,NA,TRBJ2-3,NA,TGTGCCAGTAGTTCCCACTCCGATACGCAGTATTTT,CASSSHSDTQYF
TRBV7-2,NA,TRBJ2-1,NA,TGTGCCAGCAGCTTCAGGGGAGGACACAATGAGCAGTTCTTC,CASSFRGGHNEQFF
TRBV5-1,NA,TRBJ2-1,NA,TGCGCCAGCAGCTTGAACAGGGAGCATGAGCAGTTCTTC,CASSLNREHEQFF
TRBV12-5,TRBD2,TRBJ2-3,NA,TGTGCTAGTGGTTTGGAAACGAAGACTAGCTTGAAGTCGACTAGCACAGATACGCAGTATTTT,CASGLETKTSLKSTSTDTQYF
TRBV3-1/TRBV3-2,NA,TRBJ1-3,NA,TGTGCCAGCAGCCGGCAGCCGCGTGGAAACACCATATATTTT,CASSRQPRGNTIYF
TRBV2,NA,TRBJ1-1,NA,TGTGCCAGCAGTGTGTGGAACACTGAAGCTTTCTTT,CASSVWNTEAFF
TRBV28,TRBD1,TRBJ2-4,NA,TGTGCCAGCAGTTTTCCAGGACAGGGCAACATTCAGTACTTC,CASSFPGQGNIQYF
TRBV7-2,NA,TRBJ2-1,NA,TGTGCCAGCAGCGTTGATCTAGGTCGGATATACAATGAGCAGTTCTTC,CASSVDLGRIYNEQFF
TRBV6-5,NA,TRBJ2-1,NA,TGTGCCAGCAGGAGAGGGATTACCTACAATGAGCAGTTCTTC,CASRRGITYNEQFF